These 7 T cell receptor beta chains came from one sample sequenced in a study of CD8+ T cells in alopecia areata listed by TCRdb under 2018. To prepare the library, the immunoSEQ multiplex PCR assay was applied. RNA was extracted from all samples and reverse transcribed into cDNA, which served as template for TCR sequencing. TCRdb stores this immuneACCESS table with in-frame sequences only. Part of the clones is absent; in the studies checked, under half of the shortfall reflects unresolved V genes, and no reason is known for the rest. Recorded for this sample are roughly 150,000 clones; roughly 50% of them occurred a single time. Roughly 6.7% of the sample is held by the ten biggest clonotypes. Interpreted using the paper, the time point label stands for: baseline before oral tofacitinib. This specimen was CD4+ T cells sorted from blood, taken at week 0. These receptors originate from a human donor with alopecia areata.

This rearrangement joins TRBV7-9 to TRBJ2-1; TRBD2 matches 8 bases. The CDR3 runs 16 residues. Germline assignment: CDR1 SEHNR and CDR2 FQNEAQ (reference sequence). The ends lost 2 bases at V and 0 bases at J; junction bases unmatched: 3. Here the CDR3 DNA reads TGTGCCAGCAGCTTAATGGGGACTAGCTCCTACAATGAGCAGTTCTTC. Translation: CASSLMGTSSYNEQFF. Filled out from reference TRBV7-9 and TRBJ2-1, the complete variable domain reads DTGVSQNPRHKITKRGQNVTFRCDPISEHNRLYWYRQTLGQGPEFLTYFQNEAQLEKSRLLSDRFSAERPKGSFSTLEIQRTEQGDSAMYLCASSLMGTSSYNEQFFGPGTRLTVL.

This clone was seen only a few times. The chain is built from TRBV7-8 and TRBJ1-5; no reliable D call. Per germline, CDR1 SGHVS and CDR2 FQNEAQ. The germline V and J ends were trimmed by 3 bases and 10 bases, with 13 bases remaining between them. The CDR3 sequence is 13 residues long. DNA for the CDR3: TGTGCCAGCAGCTTTGGAAGAAAGGAACCCCAGCATTTT. It translates to CASSFGRKEPQHF.

This sequence joins TRBV6-5 and TRBJ2-7; possibly TRBD2 for D (6 bases). The V end lost 3 bases, the J end lost 7 bases, and 7 bases lay between the germline ends. CDR3 size: 11 residues. Germline CDR1 MNHEY, CDR2 SVGAGI. Written as DNA, the CDR3 is TGTGCCAGCAGTTATGGGGGGGAGCAGTACTTC. It codes for CASSYGGEQYF.

This clone was detected a few times. The J gene is TRBJ2-3, the V gene TRBV19, with TRBD1 matching 9 bases. Unmatched junction bases numbered 7, after V lost 5 bases and J lost 1 base. This CDR3 comprises 16 residues. In germline, CDR1 is LNHDA, CDR2 SQIVND (reference sequence). Here the CDR3 DNA reads TGTGCCAGTAGTCGCGGACAGGGGTACGGCACAGATACGCAGTATTTT. Amino acids: CASSRGQGYGTDTQYF.

The chain carries TRBV5-1 and TRBJ1-2, with a tentative D call TRBD1 (5 bases). CDR1 SGHRS and CDR2 YFSETQ come from the germline V gene. Deletions cut 4 bases from V and 5 bases from J, with 15 bases between. The CDR3 extends over 14 amino acids. The DNA of the CDR3 is TGCGCCAGCAGCCCACAGGAAGGGAGATATGGCTACACCTTC. Translating gives CASSPQEGRYGYTF.

The chain combines TRBV6-6 with TRBJ1-5, with D perhaps TRBD1 (5 bases). The V end lost 6 bases, the J end lost 7 bases, and 16 bases lay between the germline ends. CDR3 length: 14 residues. The germline gives CDR1 MNHNY, CDR2 SVGAGI (reference sequence). The CDR3 region is CASRQTASPQPQHF. The CDR3 DNA is TGTGCCAGCAGGCAGACAGCAAGTCCGCAGCCCCAGCATTTT.

The chain carries TRBV30 and TRBJ2-5; 11 bases line up with TRBD2. V was pared by 3 bases and J by 5 bases, with 8 bases of the junction left unmatched. This CDR3 is 15 amino acids long. In germline, CDR1 is GTSNPN, CDR2 SVGIG (reference sequence). The CDR3 nucleotides read TGTGCCTGGAGCCGTAGCGGGGGGGCCGCCGAGACCCAGTACTTC. Encoded protein: CAWSRSGGAAETQYF.